This T cell receptor beta chain was recovered during a study of vaccination effects on CD4 cells after COVID-19. Whole-study context: Post-vaccine sample collection fell at a median of 72 days after the second dose.

Measured with immunoSEQ multiplex PCR; TCRdb has only the in-frame clones, and not every one. This table holds some 22,000 clones, 60% to 80% found once. Comment on this clone: Its antigen is not identified.

After removal of 4 bases from V and 0 bases from J, the junction contained 7 bases not matched to a gene. CDR3 length equals 15 residues. Germline CDR1 SGDLS, CDR2 YYNGEE. Antigen-specific CD4+ T cells were first expanded with viral peptide pools by the ViraFEST assay and only then sequenced. Investigators separated out CD4+ T cells once approximately 10 days of culture had passed. Every participant took two doses of the BNT162b2 or mRNA-1273 vaccine. The vaccine recipients had no prior SARS-CoV-2 infection, with negative nucleocapsid antibodies. Cultures used under 2.5 million PBMC per well, approximately 9.7 IU/ml IL-2 and around 10 ug/ml peptides. On day 3 and again on day 7, half the medium was replaced with IL-2 medium.

The clonotype originates from a human donor who received a COVID-19 vaccine. The chain has TRBV9 and TRBJ2-7; TRBD1 matches 7 bases. Sequencing used CD4+ T cells from PBMCs cultured with HCoV-NL63 spike peptides, obtained after COVID-19 vaccination. The CDR3 sequence is CASSWGTESSYEQYF. The CDR3, as DNA: TGTGCCAGCAGCTGGGGGACAGAGAGCTCCTACGAGCAGTACTTC.